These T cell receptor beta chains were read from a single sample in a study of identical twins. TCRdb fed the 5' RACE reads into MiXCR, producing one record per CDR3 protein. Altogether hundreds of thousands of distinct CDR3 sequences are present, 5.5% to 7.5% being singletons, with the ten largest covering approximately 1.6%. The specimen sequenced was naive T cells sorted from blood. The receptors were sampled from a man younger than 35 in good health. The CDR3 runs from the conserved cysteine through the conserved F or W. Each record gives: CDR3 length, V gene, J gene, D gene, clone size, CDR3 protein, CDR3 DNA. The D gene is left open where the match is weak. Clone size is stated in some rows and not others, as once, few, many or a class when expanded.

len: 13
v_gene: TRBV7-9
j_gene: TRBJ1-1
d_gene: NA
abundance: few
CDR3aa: CASSLATPDEAFF
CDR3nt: TGTGCCAGCAGCTTAGCGACCCCGGATGAAGCTTTCTTT

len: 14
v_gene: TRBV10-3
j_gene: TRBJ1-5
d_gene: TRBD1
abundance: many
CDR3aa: CAISVGDRNQPQHF
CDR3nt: TGTGCCATCAGTGTCGGGGACAGAAATCAGCCCCAGCATTTT

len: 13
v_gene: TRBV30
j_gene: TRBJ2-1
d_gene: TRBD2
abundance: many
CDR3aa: CAWDAGGPNEQFF
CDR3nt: TGTGCCTGGGACGCGGGAGGGCCCAATGAGCAGTTCTTC

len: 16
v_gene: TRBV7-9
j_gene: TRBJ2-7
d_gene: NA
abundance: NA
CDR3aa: CASSQDPSRNAHEQYF
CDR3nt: TGTGCCAGCAGCCAAGATCCCTCTCGGAATGCCCACGAGCAGTACTTC

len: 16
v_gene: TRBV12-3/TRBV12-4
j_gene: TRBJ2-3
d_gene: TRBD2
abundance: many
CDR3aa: CASSLGLAGAGDTQYF
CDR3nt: TGTGCCAGCAGTTTGGGACTAGCGGGAGCCGGAGATACGCAGTATTTT

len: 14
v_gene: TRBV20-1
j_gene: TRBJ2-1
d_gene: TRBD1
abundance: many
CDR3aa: CSNRQGSSYNEQFF
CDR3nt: TGCAGTAATCGACAGGGTAGCTCCTACAATGAGCAGTTCTTC

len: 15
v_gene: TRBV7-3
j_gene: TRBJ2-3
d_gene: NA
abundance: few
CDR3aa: CASSEGQSTTDTQYF
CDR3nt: TGTGCCAGCAGCGAAGGACAGTCCACTACAGATACGCAGTATTTT

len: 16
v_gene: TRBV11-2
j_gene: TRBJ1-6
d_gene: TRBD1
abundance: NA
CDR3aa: CASSLLGTELNSPLHF
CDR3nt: TGTGCCAGCAGCTTACTTGGGACAGAACTTAATTCACCCCTCCACTTT

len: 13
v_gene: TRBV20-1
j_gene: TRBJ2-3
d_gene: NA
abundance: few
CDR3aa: CSARPRDSGIPYF
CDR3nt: TGCAGTGCTAGGCCGCGGGACAGCGGAATTCCGTATTTT

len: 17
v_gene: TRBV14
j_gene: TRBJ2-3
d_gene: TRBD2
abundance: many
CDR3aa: CASSHRGGRGSTDTQYF
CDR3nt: TGTGCCAGCAGCCACCGAGGCGGGAGGGGTTCCACAGATACGCAGTATTTT

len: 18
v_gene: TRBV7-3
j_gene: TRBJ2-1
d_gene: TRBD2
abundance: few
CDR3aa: CASSLTGFLAGGPSEQFF
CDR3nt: TGTGCCAGCAGCTTAACCGGGTTTCTAGCGGGAGGGCCAAGTGAGCAGTTCTTC

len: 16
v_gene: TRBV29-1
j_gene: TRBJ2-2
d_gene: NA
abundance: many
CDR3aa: CSVELFGGRDTGELFF
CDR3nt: TGCAGCGTTGAGTTATTTGGGGGGCGCGACACCGGGGAGCTGTTTTTT

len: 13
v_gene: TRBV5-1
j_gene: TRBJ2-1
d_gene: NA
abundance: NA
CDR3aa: CASSLAWGSEQFF
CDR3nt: TGCGCCAGCAGCTTGGCTTGGGGAAGTGAGCAGTTCTTC

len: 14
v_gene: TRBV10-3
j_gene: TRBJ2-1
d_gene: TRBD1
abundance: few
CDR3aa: CAIRRDRGHNEQFF
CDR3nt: TGTGCCATCAGGAGAGACAGGGGTCACAATGAGCAGTTCTTC

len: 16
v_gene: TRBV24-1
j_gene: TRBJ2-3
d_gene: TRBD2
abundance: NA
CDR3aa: CATSDASGSKTDTQYF
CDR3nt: TGTGCCACCAGTGATGCGAGCGGGAGTAAGACAGATACGCAGTATTTT

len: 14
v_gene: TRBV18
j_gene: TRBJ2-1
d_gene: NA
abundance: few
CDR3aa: CASSPAQGGNEQFF
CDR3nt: TGTGCCAGCTCACCGGCACAGGGTGGAAATGAGCAGTTCTTC

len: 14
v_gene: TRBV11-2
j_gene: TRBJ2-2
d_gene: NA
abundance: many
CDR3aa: CASSLDIADGELFF
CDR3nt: TGTGCCAGCAGCTTAGATATCGCGGACGGGGAGCTGTTTTTT

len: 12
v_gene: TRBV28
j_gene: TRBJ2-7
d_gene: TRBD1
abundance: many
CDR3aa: CASSDRGYEQYF
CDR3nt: TGTGCCAGTTCTGACAGGGGTTACGAGCAGTACTTC

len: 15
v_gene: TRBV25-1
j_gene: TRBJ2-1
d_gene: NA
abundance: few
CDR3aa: CASSDIQSSYNEQFF
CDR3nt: TGTGCCAGCAGTGATATACAGAGCTCCTACAATGAGCAGTTCTTC

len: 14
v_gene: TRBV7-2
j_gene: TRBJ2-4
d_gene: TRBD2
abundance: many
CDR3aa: CASSLVAGENIQYF
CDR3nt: TGTGCCAGCAGCTTAGTAGCGGGAGAAAACATTCAGTACTTC

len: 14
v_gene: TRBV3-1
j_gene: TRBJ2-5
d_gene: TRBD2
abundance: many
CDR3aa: CATLAGGRPFGQYF
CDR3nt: TGTGCCACCCTAGCGGGAGGGCGCCCATTCGGCCAGTACTTC

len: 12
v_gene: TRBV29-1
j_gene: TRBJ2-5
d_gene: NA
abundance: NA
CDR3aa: CSARRRGETQYF
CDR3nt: TGCAGCGCGCGACGACGGGGTGAGACCCAGTACTTC